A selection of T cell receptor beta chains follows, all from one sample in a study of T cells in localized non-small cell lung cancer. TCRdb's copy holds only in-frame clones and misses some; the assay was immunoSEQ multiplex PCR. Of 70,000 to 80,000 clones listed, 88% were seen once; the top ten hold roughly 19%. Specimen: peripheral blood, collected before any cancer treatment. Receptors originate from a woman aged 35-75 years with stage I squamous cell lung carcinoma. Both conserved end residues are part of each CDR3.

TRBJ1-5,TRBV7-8,CASSLGGGTGNQPQHF
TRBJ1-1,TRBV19,CASSPPRVGGAEAFF
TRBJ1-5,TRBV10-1,CASSRDSRQPQHF
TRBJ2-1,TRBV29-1,CSVDTGSPNEQFF
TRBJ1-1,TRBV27,CATWGANTEAFF
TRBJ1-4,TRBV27,CASSLKGTAKNEKLFF
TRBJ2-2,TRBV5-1,CASSFGQGRTGELFF
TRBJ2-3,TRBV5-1,CASSAAQTDTQYF
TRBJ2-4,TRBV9,CASSPRLAGINIQYF
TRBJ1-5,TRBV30,CAWSLQGGNQPQHF
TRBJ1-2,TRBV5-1,CASTLHGGANDYGYTF
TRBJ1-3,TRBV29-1,CSVAGPSGNTIYF
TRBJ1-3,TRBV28,CASRIAHQVTSGNTIYF
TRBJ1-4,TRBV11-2,CASSLGAKNEKLFF
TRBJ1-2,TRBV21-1,CASSTRQGHYGYTF
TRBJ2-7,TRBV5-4,CASSLGGRTYEQYF
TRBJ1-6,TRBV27,CASSFLSTAYNSPLHF
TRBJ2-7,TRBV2,CASSSGNHEQYF
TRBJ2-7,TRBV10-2,CASRGDGIRLSEQYF
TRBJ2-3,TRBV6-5,CASSYRGQTDTQYF
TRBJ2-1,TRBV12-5,CASGLVAGLSNEQFF
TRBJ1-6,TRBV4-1,CASSLREFNNSPLHF
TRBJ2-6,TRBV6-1,CASSKTGAGANVLTF
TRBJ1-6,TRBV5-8,CASSSDRSSYNSPLHF
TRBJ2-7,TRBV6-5,CASSYSTFQGYEQYF
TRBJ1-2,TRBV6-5,CASTSNPGQSYGYTF
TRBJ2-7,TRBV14,CASSQEGSGYYEQYF
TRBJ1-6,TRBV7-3,CASSLTGNNSPLHF
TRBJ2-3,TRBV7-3,CASSSQAAGTDTQYF
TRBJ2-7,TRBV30,CAFGRLTYEQYF
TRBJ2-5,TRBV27,CASSYIGLTSWETQYF
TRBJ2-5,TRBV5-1,CASSVDSGAQETQYF
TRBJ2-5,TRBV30,CAWRGAARRQETQYF
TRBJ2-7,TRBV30,CASGQGAWEQYF
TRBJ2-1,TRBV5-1,CASSFLGTGSSRNEQFF
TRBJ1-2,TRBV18,CASSPDPGSNYGYTF
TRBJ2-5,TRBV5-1,CASSLVVGSQQETQYF
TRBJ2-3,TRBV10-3,CAITDSTDTQYF
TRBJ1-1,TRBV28,CASSLPGQGALGTEAFF
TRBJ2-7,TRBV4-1,CASSPRPTGTYEQYF
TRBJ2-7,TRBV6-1,CASSGFTVTYEQYF
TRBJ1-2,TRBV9,CASSEGSLGSPGITF
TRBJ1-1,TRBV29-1,CSVERAGNVPFF
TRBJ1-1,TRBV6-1,CAASRTGVRTEAFF
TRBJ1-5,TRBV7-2,CASSLDGQYNQPQHF
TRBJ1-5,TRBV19,CASSDTGFNQPQHF
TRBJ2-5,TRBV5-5,CASSPGARVETQYF
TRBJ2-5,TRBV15,CATSRERRSPQETQYF
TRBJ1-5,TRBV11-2,CASSAGTGTNQPQHF
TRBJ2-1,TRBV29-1,CSVDPTGGGAFNEQFF
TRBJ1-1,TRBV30,CALKTGVRTTEAFF
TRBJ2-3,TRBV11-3,CASSLGVGGETDTQYF
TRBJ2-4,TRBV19,CASLGMNIQYF
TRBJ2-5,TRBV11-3,CASSTGPGETQYF
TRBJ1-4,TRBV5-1,CASSPTGATNEKLFF
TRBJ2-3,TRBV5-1,CASSPGTLTDTQYF
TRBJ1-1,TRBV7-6,CASSFLNTEAFF
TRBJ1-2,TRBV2,CASSEEPFYGYTF
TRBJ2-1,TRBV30,CAHTGGSPYNEQFF